Each of the 32 T cell receptor beta chains below was sequenced from the same sample in a study of shared T cell receptors in the human thymus. Clones were read by immunoSEQ multiplex PCR, and TCRdb kept only the in-frame ones, dropping some. Here the sample spans hundreds of thousands of clones, approximately 78% being singletons. The data were also submitted as part of a second study, on human thymus T cells.

Sequencing was performed on thymocytes. The source of these receptors is a boy in the first two years of life with a congenital heart defect.

The chain employs TRBV11-3 and TRBJ2-4; maybe TRBD2 (7 bases). Germline V gene lookup returns CDR1 SGHNT and CDR2 YENEEA. The V end was cut by 5 bases, the J end by 0 bases, with 23 bases between. The CDR3 covers 19 residues. The CDR3 loop is CASSVGGGPFILAKNIQYF. CDR3 DNA sequence: TGTGCCAGCAGCGTGGGGGGGGGCCCATTCATTCTAGCCAAAAACATTCAGTACTTC.

This chain joins TRBV11-3 and TRBJ2-2; 7 nucleotides line up with TRBD1. Germline CDR1 is SGHNT and CDR2 is YENEEA. This CDR3 is 16 amino acids long. The junction had 5 bases not matched to a gene; V was cut back by 1 base and J by 3 bases. The CDR3 DNA follows: TGTGCCAGCAGCTTAGCGCACAGGGGAGACACCGGGGAGCTGTTTTTT. This encodes CASSLAHRGDTGELFF.

The chain's CDR3 is CAISESKFPGGSYEQYF. CDR3 nucleotides: TGTGCCATCAGTGAGTCGAAGTTCCCAGGGGGGTCCTACGAGCAGTACTTC. The gene calls are TRBV10-3 and TRBJ2-7; maybe TRBD1 (7 bases). The CDR3 has 17 residues. Germline CDR1 reads ENHRY; CDR2 reads SYGVKD. V shed 0 bases and J shed 1 base, with 16 bases lying between them.

The genes are TRBV15 and TRBJ1-1; no definite D call. The V gene lost 5 bases and the J gene lost 4 bases, with 5 bases spanning the gap. The CDR3 covers 11 residues. The germline V gene encodes CDR1 LNHNV and CDR2 YYDKDF (reference sequence). The DNA for the CDR3 is TGTGCCACCAGCCCCGTCACTGAAGCTTTCTTT. Protein product: CATSPVTEAFF.

V and J are TRBV25-1 and TRBJ1-4; 8 positions match TRBD1. This CDR3 region has 16 residues. Trimming took 3 bases from V and 4 from J; bases not matched to a gene: 7. Germline loops: CDR1 MGHDK, CDR2 SYGVNS. CDR3 DNA: TGTGCCAGCAGTGATGTCCAGGGGGCCGGTAATGAAAAACTGTTTTTT. Its protein product is CASSDVQGAGNEKLFF.

V gene TRBV2 combines with J gene TRBJ2-7, with 7 bases identical to TRBD2. V shed 2 bases and J 0 bases; nucleotides not matched to a gene: 4. CDR1 and CDR2 (germline): SNHLY, FYNNEI. The CDR3 has 15 residues. The CDR3 region is CASSERLAASYEQYF. CDR3 sequence (DNA): TGTGCCAGCAGTGAAAGGCTAGCGGCCTCCTACGAGCAGTACTTC.

The chain links TRBV29-1 to TRBJ2-3, with TRBD1 as a possible D gene (6 bases). Trimming removed 2 bases from V and 2 bases from J, with 11 bases in between. The CDR3 has 14 residues. Germline-derived CDR1 and CDR2 are SQVTM and ANQGSEA. DNA of the CDR3: TGCAGCGTTGAATGGGGGCCCGACACAGATACGCAGTATTTT. Protein sequence: CSVEWGPDTDTQYF.

A few counts support this clone. The chain uses TRBV18 and TRBJ1-5; D perhaps matches TRBD1 (5 bases). The germline V and J ends were trimmed by 3 bases and 6 bases, with 15 bases remaining between them. The CDR3 consists of 15 residues. Germline loops: CDR1 KGHSH, CDR2 LQKENI. DNA of the CDR3: TGTGCCAGCTCACCTTTTCTGGGGCGAGGTCAGCCCCAGCATTTT. Encoded protein: CASSPFLGRGQPQHF.

The gene calls are TRBV13 and TRBJ2-7, with 8 bases aligning to TRBD2. J gave up 0 bases and V 5 bases, and 9 bases lay outside the gene matches. The CDR3 is 16 residues long. The germline V gene has CDR1 PRHDT and CDR2 FYEKMQ (reference sequence). CDR3 DNA: TGTGCCAGCAGCACCTGCACTAGCGGTAGCTCCTACGAGCAGTACTTC. Residues: CASSTCTSGSSYEQYF.

As concerns this clone: Other DNA sequences within the sample encode an identical CDR3. This chain joins TRBV5-1 and TRBJ2-1, with 8 nucleotides matching TRBD1. The CDR3 contains 15 residues. J was trimmed by 4 bases and V by 2 bases; bases with no gene match: 5. CDR1 and CDR2 (germline): SGHRS, YFSETQ. The CDR3 spells CASSLGQGTYNEQFF. The CDR3 DNA sequence: TGCGCCAGCAGCTTAGGACAGGGAACTTACAATGAGCAGTTCTTC.

V usage is TRBV7-2 and J usage is TRBJ2-7; 7 positions agree with TRBD2. Germline CDR1 and CDR2: SGHTA and FQGNSA. This CDR3 region has 16 residues. V was clipped by 5 bases and J by 1 base; unmatched bases: 11. The CDR3 DNA reads TGTGCCAGCAGCAAAGCTCTGACTAGCCGATCCTACGAGCAGTACTTC. Its translation is CASSKALTSRSYEQYF.

J is TRBJ2-2 and V is TRBV4-1; tentative D call: TRBD2 (5 bases). Looked up from germline, CDR1 is MGHRA and CDR2 is YSYEKL. This CDR3 is 14 amino acids long. The V end lost 2 bases, the J end lost 3 bases, and 7 bases lay between the germline ends. The DNA for the CDR3 is TGCGCCAGCAGCCAACAGGAGGACACCGGGGAGCTGTTTTTT. Protein: CASSQQEDTGELFF.

V and J are TRBV5-4 and TRBJ2-5; D unclear. CDR1 and CDR2 (germline): SGHNT, YYREEE (reference sequence). CDR3 length: 14 amino acids. The V and J ends lost 2 bases and 1 base respectively, with 9 bases between them. CDR3 region: CASSFLQAQETQYF. CDR3 nucleotides: TGTGCCAGCAGCTTTTTGCAGGCCCAAGAGACCCAGTACTTC.

The chain couples TRBV6-5 to TRBJ1-1; tentatively, D is TRBD1 (6 bases). The V and J ends lost 6 bases and 1 base respectively, with 9 bases between them. Germline CDR1 is MNHEY and CDR2 is SVGAGI. The CDR3 has 13 residues. The CDR3 sequence: CASRAGANTEAFF. CDR3 bases: TGTGCCAGCAGGGCAGGGGCGAACACTGAAGCTTTCTTT.

V is TRBV7-2 and J is TRBJ1-2; TRBD1 aligns across 12 bases. Germline trimming cut 6 bases from V and 3 bases from J; bases unmatched to any gene: 17. CDR1 is SGHTA, CDR2 FQGNSA, per germline. The CDR3 sequence is 19 residues long. The CDR3 region is CASSNDTGTGGLEDYGYTF. CDR3 DNA sequence: TGTGCCAGCAGTAATGACACCGGGACAGGGGGCCTGGAGGACTATGGCTACACCTTC. Full variable domain (outside the CDR3, taken from reference TRBV7-2 and TRBJ1-2): GAGVSQSPSNKVTEKGKDVELRCDPISGHTALYWYRQSLGQGLEFLIYFQGNSAPDKSGLPSDRFSAERTGGSVSTLTIQRTQQEDSAVYLCASSNDTGTGGLEDYGYTFGSGTRLTVV.

The chain recombines TRBV11-2 with TRBJ1-2; 7 nucleotides align to TRBD1. Looked up from germline, CDR1 is SGHAT and CDR2 is FQNNGV. The CDR3 totals 16 residues. The junction had 15 bases not matched to a gene; V was cut back by 5 bases and J by 6 bases. The CDR3 DNA follows: TGTGCCAGCAGCCGGCGGGACCCGACAGGGCGGGATGGCTACACCTTC. Amino acid sequence: CASSRRDPTGRDGYTF.

The chain couples TRBV7-9 to TRBJ2-7, with 7 bases identical to TRBD2. The CDR3 has 15 residues. With V trimmed by 1 base and J by 0 bases, 3 bases remained unmatched. Germline V gives CDR1 SEHNR, CDR2 FQNEAQ (reference sequence). CDR3: CASSLVGGFSYEQYF. The CDR3 bases are TGTGCCAGCAGCTTAGTGGGGGGGTTCTCCTACGAGCAGTACTTC.

V usage is TRBV29-1 and J usage is TRBJ1-3, with 9 nucleotides matching TRBD1. There are 17 residues in the CDR3. CDR1 is SQVTM, CDR2 ANQGSEA, per germline. The trim removed 6 bases at V and 0 bases at J, leaving 12 bases unmatched. Here the CDR3 DNA reads TGCAGCGTGGGGGTTGGACAGGGGCCCTTCTCTGGAAACACCATATATTTT. It yields the protein CSVGVGQGPFSGNTIYF.

This clone was detected once. The rearrangement links TRBV4-3 to TRBJ2-1; TRBD2 aligns across 12 bases. The trim removed 3 bases at V and 8 bases at J, leaving 5 bases unmatched. The CDR3 spans 15 residues. Germline CDR1 reads LGHNA; CDR2 reads YSLEER. CDR3 in amino acids: CASSHLAGGPYEQFF. The CDR3 bases are TGCGCCAGCAGCCATCTAGCGGGAGGGCCTTATGAGCAGTTCTTC.

This chain connects TRBV27 to TRBJ2-3, with TRBD1 identical over 12 bases. After removal of 4 bases from V and 3 bases from J, the junction contained 5 bases not matched to a gene. Germline values: CDR1 MNHEY, CDR2 SMNVEV (reference sequence). The CDR3 totals 16 residues. The CDR3 region has the DNA TGTGCCAGCAGTTGGGACAGGGGGCTTGGAACAGATACGCAGTATTTT. This translates into CASSWDRGLGTDTQYF.

V and J are TRBV29-1 and TRBJ2-7; a weak D match, TRBD1 (6 bases). The CDR3 length is 13 residues. Deletions cut 4 bases from V and 2 bases from J, with 12 bases between. CDR1 is SQVTM, CDR2 ANQGSEA, per germline. The CDR3, as DNA: TGCAGCGTTGGATGGTGGGGGCCCTACGAGCAGTACTTC. It specifies CSVGWWGPYEQYF.

This clone was counted only a few times. This sequence joins TRBV5-6 and TRBJ1-1; D remains unclear. V gave up 4 bases and J gave up 4 bases, with 14 bases separating them. In germline, CDR1 is SGHDT, CDR2 YYEEEE. The CDR3 is 14 amino acids. The CDR3 loop reads CASSPRKRGTEAFF. The CDR3 DNA is TGTGCCAGCAGCCCAAGAAAAAGAGGCACTGAAGCTTTCTTT.

The chain uses TRBV30 and TRBJ1-4; 9 positions agree with TRBD1. Losses at the gene ends were 1 base for V and 8 bases for J; bases not matched to a gene: 11. Germline V gene lookup returns CDR1 GTSNPN and CDR2 SVGIG (reference sequence). The CDR3 totals 16 residues. CDR3 region: CAWSAGSGTGREKLFF. CDR3 DNA sequence: TGTGCCTGGAGTGCCGGCTCCGGGACAGGGAGGGAAAAACTGTTTTTT.

This chain joins TRBV15 and TRBJ1-2, with TRBD1 matching 10 bases. This CDR3 region has 16 residues. The ends lost 3 bases at V and 4 bases at J; junction bases unmatched: 8. Germline-derived CDR1 and CDR2 are LNHNV and YYDKDF (reference sequence). This CDR3 reads CATSRRGDRGVYGYTF. As DNA, the CDR3 is TGTGCCACCAGCAGGAGAGGGGACAGGGGTGTCTATGGCTACACCTTC.

The chain has TRBV28 and TRBJ2-3, with 9 bases identical to TRBD2. V lost 3 bases and J lost 1; bases outside the gene matches: 17. The CDR3 runs to 20 residues. Per the germline V gene, CDR1 is MDHEN and CDR2 is SYDVKM. Here the CDR3 DNA reads TGTGCCAGCAGTTTTCCTGGTCTAGCGGGGCTGCTCCGGGGCACAGATACGCAGTATTTT. Its protein product is CASSFPGLAGLLRGTDTQYF.

This chain connects TRBV4-2 to TRBJ2-2; TRBD2 matches at 8 bases. Trimming took 4 bases from V and 6 from J; bases not matched to a gene: 28. Germline assignment: CDR1 LGHNA and CDR2 YNFKEQ. This CDR3 has 22 amino acids. CDR3 protein: CASSPNRTERSSGTRAPGELFF. CDR3 bases: TGTGCCAGCAGCCCCAACAGGACAGAGCGTTCCTCCGGGACTAGAGCACCCGGGGAGCTGTTTTTT.

This rearrangement joins TRBV5-1 to TRBJ2-2; 14 nucleotides align to TRBD2. Per germline, CDR1 SGHRS and CDR2 YFSETQ. The CDR3 covers 17 residues. The V gene end was trimmed by 3 bases and the J gene end by 7 bases; junction bases not matched to a gene: 8. The CDR3 sequence: CASSWGTSGSNYGELFF. In DNA form, the CDR3 reads TGCGCCAGCAGCTGGGGGACTAGCGGGAGTAATTACGGGGAGCTGTTTTTT.

This clone was observed a single time. This chain uses TRBV4-1 with TRBJ2-7; the D gene is possibly TRBD2 (6 bases). This CDR3 has 14 amino acids. Germline V gene sequence: CDR1 MGHRA, CDR2 YSYEKL. V was clipped by 0 bases and J by 6 bases, with 12 bases between them. In DNA, the CDR3 is TGCGCCAGCAGCCAAGACGTGACTAGAGCCGAGCAGTACTTC. Protein: CASSQDVTRAEQYF.

The CDR3 DNA reads TGCAGCGTTGGTGGGGCGAACTACGAGCAGTACTTC. It yields the protein CSVGGANYEQYF. The chain employs TRBV29-1 and TRBJ2-7; possible D gene TRBD1, 5 bases. Germline values: CDR1 SQVTM, CDR2 ANQGSEA. The CDR3 is 12 residues long. V lost 4 bases and J lost 3, with 10 bases in between.

The V and J genes are TRBV5-1 and TRBJ2-5; D gene uncertain. The CDR3 runs to 13 residues. Germline V gene data show CDR1 as SGHRS and CDR2 as YFSETQ. The germline V and J ends were trimmed by 4 bases and 5 bases, with 12 bases remaining between them. This CDR3 is CASSPPVGETQYF. The CDR3 coding sequence is TGCGCCAGCAGCCCGCCCGTCGGGGAGACCCAGTACTTC.

This chain joins TRBV15 and TRBJ2-3, with a tentative D call TRBD2 (5 bases). The V end was cut by 6 bases, the J end by 3 bases, with 16 bases between. The CDR3 is 15 residues long. The germline gives CDR1 LNHNV, CDR2 YYDKDF (reference sequence). Written as DNA, the CDR3 is TGTGCCACCAGAAACGAGGGTCTGCGAACAGATACGCAGTATTTT. Translated: CATRNEGLRTDTQYF.

CDR3 sequence (DNA): TGTGCCAGCAGTGAAAGGTGGCGGGAGATTGTCAACGAGCAGTACTTC. Protein: CASSERWREIVNEQYF. V gene TRBV2 combines with J gene TRBJ2-7; 7 bases line up with TRBD2. J lost 5 bases, V lost 2 bases, and 12 bases had no gene match. The germline V gene encodes CDR1 SNHLY and CDR2 FYNNEI. The CDR3 has 16 amino acids.